The 25 T cell receptor beta chains presented below share a single source sample, sequenced in a study of CXCR3-negative and CXCR3-positive naive CD8 T cells (dated by TCRdb to the late 2010s). For sequencing, a NextSeq 550 was employed. The Human TCR Profiling Kit (MiLaboratory) was used to prepare UMI-labeled 5' RACE TRB cDNA libraries. TCRdb reprocessed the reads into one record per CDR3 protein sequence, lacking DNA. This sample's table carries about 5,800 distinct CDR3 sequences. The top ten constitute over 1.5% of the sample. Sequencing was carried out using naive CXCR3- CD8+ T cells from blood. Sample cell subset or site, as interpreted from the label and publication: CD45RO-CCR7+CD27+CD95- naive CD8+ T cells lacking CXCR3 (TNR3-). The receptors come from a human donor in good health. Some clones in this sample may be carry-over from other donors' samples.

The CDR3 is CATSRDLGLYNEQFF. The chain carries TRBV15 and TRBJ2-1; the D call from TCRdb, TRBD2, cannot be confirmed without DNA. Germline V gene data show CDR1 as LNHNV and CDR2 as YYDKDF (reference sequence). The CDR3 length is 15 residues.

This clonotype registers medium-sized by frequency. The V gene is TRBV29-1, the J gene TRBJ2-5. The CDR3 covers 15 residues. Germline loops: CDR1 SQVTM, CDR2 ANQGSEA. CDR3 region: CSVEPLTSLQETQYF.

The chain uses TRBV29-1 and TRBJ2-1; the D call of TRBD2 rests on TCRdb alone, since no DNA is present to check it. The germline V gene encodes CDR1 SQVTM and CDR2 ANQGSEA. The CDR3 runs 14 residues. The CDR3 spells CSVVLAGHYNEQFF.

This sequence joins TRBV6-6 and TRBJ1-1. Germline CDR1 and CDR2: MNHNY and SVGAGI (reference sequence). The CDR3 totals 13 residues. CDR3 region: CATTGLVNTEAFF.

Frequency places this clonotype as medium-sized (0.01 to 0.1%). The CDR3 protein is CSAGWEGQGLANYGYTF. The chain has TRBV20-1 and TRBJ1-2; TCRdb proposes TRBD1, but this gene call is untestable without DNA. The CDR3 sequence is 17 residues long. The germline gives CDR1 DFQATT, CDR2 SNEGSKA (reference sequence).

V is TRBV15 and J is TRBJ1-3. From germline, CDR1 is LNHNV and CDR2 YYDKDF (reference sequence). CDR3 length equals 15 residues. The CDR3 spells CATSRDPDSGNTIYF.

The CDR3 is CATSPDRVETQYF. The chain recombines TRBV15 with TRBJ2-5; there is no DNA to check the TCRdb D call of TRBD1. The CDR3 extends over 13 amino acids. Germline V lookup: CDR1 LNHNV, CDR2 YYDKDF (reference sequence).

This clonotype shows up as medium-sized (0.01 to 0.1%) by frequency. The J gene is TRBJ2-5, the V gene TRBV29-1; TCRdb's assignment of TRBD2 cannot be checked, as there is no DNA. CDR1 and CDR2 from the germline V gene are SQVTM and ANQGSEA. There are 15 residues in the CDR3. The CDR3 region is CSVEDWLAGEETQYF.

This clonotype is labeled medium-sized (0.01 to 0.1%) based on frequency. The chain has TRBV6-5 and TRBJ2-3; the TCRdb call, TRBD2, lacks DNA for checking. Germline V CDR1 and CDR2: MNHEY, SVGAGI. This CDR3 has 11 amino acids. The CDR3 spells CASSRAGTQYF.

The chain joins TRBV6-5 to TRBJ2-7; TCRdb outputs TRBD1, but without DNA this stays unchecked. CDR3 length: 14 amino acids. Germline loops: CDR1 MNHEY, CDR2 SVGAGI. This CDR3 reads CASRPGQGAYEQYF.

The rearrangement joins TRBV19 to TRBJ1-1; TCRdb calls TRBD1, which cannot be checked without DNA. Germline CDR1 LNHDA, CDR2 SQIVND (reference sequence). CDR3 length: 15 amino acids. The CDR3 loop reads CASSPLRGGDTEAFF.

The V and J genes are TRBV29-1 and TRBJ1-2; TCRdb's assignment of TRBD1 cannot be checked, as there is no DNA. The CDR3 sequence is 12 residues long. Per the germline V gene, CDR1 is SQVTM and CDR2 is ANQGSEA. The CDR3 loop is CSAPGTGNGYTF.

The genes are TRBV3-1 and TRBJ1-2. Germline V gene data show CDR1 as LGHDT and CDR2 as YNNKEL (reference sequence). The CDR3 contains 14 residues. The CDR3 protein is CASSRDAFAHGYTF.

This rearrangement joins TRBV20-1 to TRBJ2-7; without DNA, the TCRdb call of TRBD2 cannot be checked. Germline V gives CDR1 DFQATT, CDR2 SNEGSKA (reference sequence). This CDR3 is built from 14 residues. CDR3 sequence: CSASPPNLYAEQYF.

Judged by frequency, this clonotype is medium-sized. The CDR3 region is CSVEGDRPYEQYF. V and J are TRBV29-1 and TRBJ2-7; TCRdb's D call of TRBD1 is untestable without DNA. The CDR3 sequence is 13 residues long. The germline V gene encodes CDR1 SQVTM and CDR2 ANQGSEA.

V is TRBV19 and J is TRBJ2-1; TCRdb gives TRBD2 as the D gene, but with no DNA this cannot be confirmed. There are 15 residues in the CDR3. Germline V gene sequence: CDR1 LNHDA, CDR2 SQIVND (reference sequence). The CDR3 loop is CASSMTGTSGRPVIF. Based on the CDR3 plus reference TRBV19 and TRBJ2-1, the full variable domain is DGGITQSPKYLFRKEGQNVTLSCEQNLNHDAMYWYRQDPGQGLRLIYYSQIVNDFQKGDIAEGYSVSREKKESFPLTVTSAQKNPTAFYLCASSMTGTSGRPVIFGPGTRLTVL.

V gene TRBV11-1 combines with J gene TRBJ1-1; lacking DNA, the TRBD1 call made by TCRdb goes unchecked. Germline assignment: CDR1 SGHAT and CDR2 FQDESV (reference sequence). The CDR3 totals 13 residues. This CDR3 is CASSGQGVSEAFF.

Its frequency marks this clonotype as medium-sized. This chain joins TRBV12-3 or TRBV12-4 and TRBJ1-2; the D call from TCRdb, TRBD1, cannot be confirmed without DNA. CDR3 length equals 13 residues. CDR3 residues: CATRQGENYGYTF.

This clonotype is labeled medium-sized based on frequency. The chain combines TRBV6-5 with TRBJ2-2. This CDR3 has 15 amino acids. Germline V gives CDR1 MNHEY, CDR2 SVGAGI. CDR3 amino acids: CASSYGWENTGELFF.

Frequency places this clonotype as medium-sized (0.01 to 0.1%). The V gene is TRBV29-1, the J gene TRBJ2-7. This CDR3 has 11 amino acids. Germline assignment: CDR1 SQVTM and CDR2 ANQGSEA. CDR3 sequence: CSVFSSYEQYF.

Considering frequency, this clonotype is medium-sized. This sequence joins TRBV29-1 and TRBJ2-1; TCRdb's D call, TRBD1, is unchecked because there is no DNA. The CDR3 runs 16 residues. Germline lookup yields CDR1 SQVTM and CDR2 ANQGSEA. This CDR3 reads CSVVGSATISYNEQFF.

The CDR3 loop reads CASSLEGQGGSSYEQYF. The chain couples TRBV7-6 to TRBJ2-7; the TCRdb call, TRBD1, lacks DNA for checking. CDR3 size: 17 residues. Germline V CDR1 and CDR2: SGHVS, FNYEAQ.

The chain employs TRBV29-1 and TRBJ1-5; checking the TCRdb D call of TRBD1 is not possible without DNA. The CDR3 extends over 14 amino acids. Germline loops: CDR1 SQVTM, CDR2 ANQGSEA. CDR3 sequence reads: CSGQGASCNQPQHF.

This clonotype ranks as medium-sized in terms of frequency. The chain combines TRBV6-6 with TRBJ2-1. This CDR3 has 15 residues. Germline CDR1 and CDR2: MNHNY and SVGAGI (reference sequence). The CDR3 sequence: CASSYGQVSYNEQFF.

This sequence joins TRBV4-1 and TRBJ1-3. The CDR3 contains 13 residues. The V gene's germline CDR1 is MGHRA and CDR2 YSYEKL. The CDR3 here is CASSQVFGNTIYF.